The clone carrying this T cell receptor beta chain was recorded a few times. What it binds is not known. Researchers reported that TCR beta cDNA libraries carried unique molecular identifiers. TCRdb used MiXCR to reprocess the PCR reads, holding one entry per CDR3 protein. The sample has about 770,000 distinct CDR3 sequences; about half are singletons. These data come from a study of post-analysis software for immune sequencing data. Study results and caveats: Five or six TRBV segments, including TRBV5-6, TRBV5-1 and TRBV20-1, were more frequent in patients than controls.

The germline V and J ends were trimmed by 2 bases and 5 bases, with 9 bases remaining between them. CDR1 is MNHEY and CDR2 is SVGAGI in the germline V gene. This CDR3 comprises 14 residues. The sequence was collected from a girl under 18 with multiple sclerosis. V is TRBV6-5 and J is TRBJ2-2; D call uncertain. Sequenced input: blood. In DNA, the CDR3 is TGTGCCAGCAGTTACGGTATAGGGACCGGGGAGCTGTTTTTT. Protein: CASSYGIGTGELFF.